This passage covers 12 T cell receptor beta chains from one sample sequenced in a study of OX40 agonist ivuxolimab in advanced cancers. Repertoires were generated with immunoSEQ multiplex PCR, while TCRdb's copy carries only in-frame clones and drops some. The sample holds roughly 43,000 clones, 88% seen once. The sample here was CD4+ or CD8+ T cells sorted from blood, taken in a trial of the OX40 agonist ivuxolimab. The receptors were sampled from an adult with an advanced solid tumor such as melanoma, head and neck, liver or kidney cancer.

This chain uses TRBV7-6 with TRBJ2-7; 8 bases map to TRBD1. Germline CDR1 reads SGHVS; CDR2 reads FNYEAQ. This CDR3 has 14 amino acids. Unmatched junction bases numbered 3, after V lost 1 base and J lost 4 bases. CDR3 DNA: TGTGCCAGCAGCTTAGGGGACAGGTTTTACGAGCAGTACTTC. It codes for CASSLGDRFYEQYF.

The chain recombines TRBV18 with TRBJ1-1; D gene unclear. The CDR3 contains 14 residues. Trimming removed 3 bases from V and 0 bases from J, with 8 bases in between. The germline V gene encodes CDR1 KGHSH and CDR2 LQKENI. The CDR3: CASSPFEMNTEAFF. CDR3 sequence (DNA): TGTGCCAGCTCACCGTTTGAGATGAACACTGAAGCTTTCTTT. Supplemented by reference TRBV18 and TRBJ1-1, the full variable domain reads NAGVMQNPRHLVRRRGQEARLRCSPMKGHSHVYWYRQLPEEGLKFMVYLQKENIIDESGMPKERFSAEFPKEGPSILRIQQVVRGDSAAYFCASSPFEMNTEAFFGQGTRLTVV.

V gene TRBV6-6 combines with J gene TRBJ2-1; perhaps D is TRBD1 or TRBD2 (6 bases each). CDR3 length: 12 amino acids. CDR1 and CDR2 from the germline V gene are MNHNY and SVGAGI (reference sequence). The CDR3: CMTGARHNEQFF. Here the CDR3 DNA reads TGTATGACGGGGGCCAGACACAATGAGCAGTTCTTC.

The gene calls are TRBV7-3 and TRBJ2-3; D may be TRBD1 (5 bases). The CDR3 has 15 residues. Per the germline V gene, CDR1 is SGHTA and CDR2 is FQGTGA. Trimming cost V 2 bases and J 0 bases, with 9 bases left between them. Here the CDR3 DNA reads TGTGCCAGCAGCTTATCAGGGCCTAGCACAGATACGCAGTATTTT. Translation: CASSLSGPSTDTQYF.

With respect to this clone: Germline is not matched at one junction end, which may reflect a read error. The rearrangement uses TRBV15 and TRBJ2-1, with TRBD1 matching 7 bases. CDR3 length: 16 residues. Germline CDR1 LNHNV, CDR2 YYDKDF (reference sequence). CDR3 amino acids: CATSSPRDSTSNAQFF. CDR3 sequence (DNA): TGTGCCACCAGCTCCCCCCGGGACAGCACCTCCAATGCGCAGTTCTTC. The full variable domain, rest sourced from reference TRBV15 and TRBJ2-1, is DAMVIQNPRYQVTQFGKPVTLSCSQTLNHNVMYWYQQKSSQAPKLLFHYYDKDFNNEADTPDNFQSRRPNTSFCFLDIRSPGLGDTAMYLCATSSPRDSTSNAQFFGPGTRLTVL.

CDR3 coding DNA: TGTGCCAGCAGTTCCTGGACTAGCGGGAGCTACAATGAGCAGTTCTTC. Amino acid sequence: CASSSWTSGSYNEQFF. The chain has TRBV27 and TRBJ2-1; 13 bases map to TRBD2. Looked up from germline, CDR1 is MNHEY and CDR2 is SMNVEV (reference sequence). The CDR3 loop spans 16 amino acids. The V gene end was trimmed by 4 bases and the J gene end by 3 bases; junction bases not matched to a gene: 3.

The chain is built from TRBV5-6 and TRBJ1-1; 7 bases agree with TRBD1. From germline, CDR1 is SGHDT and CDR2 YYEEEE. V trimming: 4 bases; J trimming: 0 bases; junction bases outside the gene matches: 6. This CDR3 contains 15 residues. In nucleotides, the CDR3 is TGTGCCAGCAGCCTGGGGACAGTGATGAACACTGAAGCTTTCTTT. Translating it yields CASSLGTVMNTEAFF. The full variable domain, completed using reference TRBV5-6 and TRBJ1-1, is DAGVTQSPTHLIKTRGQQVTLRCSPKSGHDTVSWYQQALGQGPQFIFQYYEEEERQRGNFPDRFSGHQFPNYSSELNVNALLLGDSALYLCASSLGTVMNTEAFFGQGTRLTVV.

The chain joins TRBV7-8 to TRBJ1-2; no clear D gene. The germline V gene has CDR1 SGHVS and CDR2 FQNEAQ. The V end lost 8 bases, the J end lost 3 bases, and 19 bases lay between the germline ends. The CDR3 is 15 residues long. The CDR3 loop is CASAPAPTVDYGYTF. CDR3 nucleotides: TGTGCCAGCGCCCCCGCCCCCACAGTGGACTATGGCTACACCTTC.

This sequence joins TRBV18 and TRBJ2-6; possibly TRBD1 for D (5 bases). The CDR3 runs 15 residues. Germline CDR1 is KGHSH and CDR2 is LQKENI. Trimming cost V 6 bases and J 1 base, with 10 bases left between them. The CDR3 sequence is CASSPRQSGANVLTF. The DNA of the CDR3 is TGTGCCAGCTCGCCTAGACAGTCTGGGGCCAACGTCCTGACTTTC.

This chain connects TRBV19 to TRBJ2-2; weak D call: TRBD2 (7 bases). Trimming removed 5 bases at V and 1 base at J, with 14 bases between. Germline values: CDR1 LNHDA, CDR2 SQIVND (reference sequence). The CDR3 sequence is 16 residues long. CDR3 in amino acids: CASSWGGRMNTGELFF. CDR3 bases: TGTGCCAGTAGTTGGGGGGGCCGTATGAACACCGGGGAGCTGTTTTTT.

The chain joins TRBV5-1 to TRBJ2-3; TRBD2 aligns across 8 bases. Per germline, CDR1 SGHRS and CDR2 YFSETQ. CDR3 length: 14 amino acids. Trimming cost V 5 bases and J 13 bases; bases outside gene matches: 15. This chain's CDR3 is CASRVTAGVTGEYF. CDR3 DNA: TGCGCCAGCAGGGTCACAGCGGGGGTAACGGGGGAGTATTTT.

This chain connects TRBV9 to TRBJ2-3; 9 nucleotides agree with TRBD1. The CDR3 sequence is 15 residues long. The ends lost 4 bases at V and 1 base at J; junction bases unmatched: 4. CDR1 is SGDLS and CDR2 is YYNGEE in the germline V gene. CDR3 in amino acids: CASSLQGAGTDTQYF. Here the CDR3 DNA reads TGTGCCAGCAGCTTACAGGGGGCAGGCACAGATACGCAGTATTTT.